This T cell receptor beta chain originates from a study of neurological immune-mediated disorders. Study conclusions and caveats: No CDR3 amino acid sequences recurred among expanded clones across subjects, suggesting private repertoires in all groups.

This clonotype was seen repeatedly, ten times or more. What it binds is not known. The CDR3 runs to 15 residues. The germline V gene encodes CDR1 MNHNY and CDR2 SVGAGI (reference sequence). The V segment lost 7 bases and the J segment 0 bases; nucleotides outside the gene matches: 4. TCRdb redid the calling of the 5' RACE reads with MiXCR, one entry per CDR3 protein. The sample has about 84,000 distinct CDR3 sequences, 3.5% to 4.5% seen once. Time point meaning: longitudinal time-point 3. The chain recombines TRBV6-6 with TRBJ2-1, with 9 bases aligning to TRBD1. This clonotype was obtained from a woman aged 55-75 years with multiple sclerosis. The sample taken for sequencing was PBMCs. The CDR3 region is CASTPDRGSYNEQFF. In DNA, the CDR3 is TGTGCCAGCACCCCGGACAGGGGCTCCTACAATGAGCAGTTCTTC.